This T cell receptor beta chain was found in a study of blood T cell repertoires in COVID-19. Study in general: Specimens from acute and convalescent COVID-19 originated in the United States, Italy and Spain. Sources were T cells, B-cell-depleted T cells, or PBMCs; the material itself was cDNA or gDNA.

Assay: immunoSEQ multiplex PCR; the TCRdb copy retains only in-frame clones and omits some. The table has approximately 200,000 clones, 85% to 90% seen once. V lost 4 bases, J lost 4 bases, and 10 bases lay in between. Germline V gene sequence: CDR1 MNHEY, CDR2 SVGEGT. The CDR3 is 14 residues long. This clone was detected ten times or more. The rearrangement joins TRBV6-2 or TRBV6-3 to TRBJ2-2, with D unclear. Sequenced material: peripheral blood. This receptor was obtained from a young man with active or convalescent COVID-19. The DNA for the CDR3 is TGTGCCAGCAGTTTAGAACTACCCACCGGGGAGCTGTTTTTT. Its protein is CASSLELPTGELFF.